Following are 8 T cell receptor beta chains from one sample sequenced in a study of blood T cell repertoires in COVID-19. Only in-frame clones appear in the TCRdb table, and some are missing; sequencing was by immunoSEQ multiplex PCR. The profile covers 200,000 to 250,000 clones, with 85% to 90% appearing a single time and approximately 2.5% taken by the ten largest. Input material: peripheral blood. Receptors were obtained from a man aged 30 to 45 with COVID-19, enrolled during active disease.

The V call is TRBV27, the J call TRBJ2-7, with 10 bases lining up with TRBD1. The CDR3 contains 14 residues. Losses at the gene ends were 2 bases for V and 3 bases for J; bases not matched to a gene: 1. Germline assignment: CDR1 MNHEY and CDR2 SMNVEV (reference sequence). CDR3 nucleotides: TGTGCCAGCAGTTTAGGGACAGGGGTCTACGAGCAGTACTTC. Protein sequence: CASSLGTGVYEQYF.

Points on this clone: Other DNA sequences of this sample code for an identical CDR3. The rearrangement links TRBV5-6 to TRBJ2-7, with a weak D call TRBD1 (5 bases). The CDR3 totals 13 residues. Per germline, CDR1 SGHDT and CDR2 YYEEEE. The germline V and J ends were trimmed by 2 bases and 0 bases, with 6 bases remaining between them. DNA of the CDR3: TGTGCCAGCAGCTTCGACAGCTCCTACGAGCAGTACTTC. Amino acids: CASSFDSSYEQYF.

The genes are TRBV4-1 and TRBJ2-1; tentatively, D is TRBD2 (5 bases). Germline CDR1 MGHRA, CDR2 YSYEKL. Trimming took off 2 bases at V and 8 bases at J, with 16 bases between the two ends. The CDR3 spans 15 residues. The CDR3 reads CASSQTRSSWDEQFF. CDR3 in DNA: TGCGCCAGCAGCCAAACTAGATCCTCTTGGGATGAGCAGTTCTTC.

The rearrangement joins TRBV19 to TRBJ1-2; 8 bases are a match to TRBD1. V lost 2 bases to trimming and J lost 7 bases; unmatched junction nucleotides: 6. Germline values: CDR1 LNHDA, CDR2 SQIVND (reference sequence). The CDR3 contains 14 residues. The CDR3 loop is CASSIRDRSSGYTF. The CDR3 nucleotides read TGTGCCAGTAGTATAAGGGACAGGAGTTCTGGCTACACCTTC.

The table lists this clone with a count of one. The chain has TRBV7-3 and TRBJ2-4; TRBD2 aligns across 9 bases. Looked up from germline, CDR1 is SGHTA and CDR2 is FQGTGA. With V trimmed by 4 bases and J by 7 bases, 5 bases remained unmatched. CDR3 size: 14 residues. The CDR3 DNA sequence: TGTGCCAGCAGCTCAGCTAGCGGGGAGAACATTCAGTACTTC. This translates into CASSSASGENIQYF.

V gene TRBV15 combines with J gene TRBJ1-1; 8 bases are shared with TRBD1. The V gene end was trimmed by 4 bases and the J gene end by 1 base; junction bases not matched to a gene: 17. There are 19 residues in the CDR3. Germline CDR1 and CDR2: LNHNV and YYDKDF (reference sequence). CDR3 sequence (DNA): TGTGCCACCAGCATAACCCAGTGGGCAGGGGGCGATCAGAACACTGAAGCTTTCTTT. Protein: CATSITQWAGGDQNTEAFF.

The chain carries TRBV5-1 and TRBJ1-1; TRBD1 might be the D (5 bases). The germline V and J ends were trimmed by 4 bases and 3 bases, with 13 bases remaining between them. Germline V gives CDR1 SGHRS, CDR2 YFSETQ. The CDR3 has 14 residues. The CDR3: CASSADRVDTEAFF. The CDR3 coding sequence is TGCGCCAGCAGCGCCGACAGAGTGGACACTGAAGCTTTCTTT.

The genes are TRBV15 and TRBJ1-2; 10 positions match TRBD1. The CDR3 has 15 amino acids. V lost 4 bases, J lost 8 bases, and 10 bases stayed unmatched. Germline V gene lookup returns CDR1 LNHNV and CDR2 YYDKDF (reference sequence). CDR3 protein: CATSIPTGGYNGYTF. As DNA, the CDR3 is TGTGCCACCAGCATACCGACAGGGGGCTACAACGGCTACACCTTC.